This record looks at one TCR beta chain sequence and its context. Its target is unknown. These data originate in a study of T cell responses to AZD1222 COVID-19 vaccine. Study-level information: Second-dose groups at about 4 or about 12 weeks were pooled.

General study points: Mostly white British, mostly female donors; authors suggested clonal diversity may be underestimated. Increased Spike-specific TCR breadth and depth were observed after two AZD1222 doses. Across the whole spike, CD4 TCRs peaked at regions 160-218 and 743-854.

Here immunoSEQ multiplex PCR was the method, and the copy in TCRdb shows in-frame clones only, minus some. The sample has about 140,000 clones; roughly 90% are singletons. Germline CDR1 is MNHNY and CDR2 is SVGAGI (reference sequence). This CDR3 has 12 amino acids. Trimming took 5 bases from V and 2 from J, leaving 7 bases between them. Here the sequenced sample was peripheral blood, taken on day 0 of AZD1222 vaccination. The source of this sequence is an adult in good health. The genes are TRBV6-6 and TRBJ2-7; weak D call: TRBD1 (6 bases). This CDR3 is CASSHRAYEQYF. The CDR3 DNA reads TGTGCCAGCAGTCACAGGGCCTACGAGCAGTACTTC.